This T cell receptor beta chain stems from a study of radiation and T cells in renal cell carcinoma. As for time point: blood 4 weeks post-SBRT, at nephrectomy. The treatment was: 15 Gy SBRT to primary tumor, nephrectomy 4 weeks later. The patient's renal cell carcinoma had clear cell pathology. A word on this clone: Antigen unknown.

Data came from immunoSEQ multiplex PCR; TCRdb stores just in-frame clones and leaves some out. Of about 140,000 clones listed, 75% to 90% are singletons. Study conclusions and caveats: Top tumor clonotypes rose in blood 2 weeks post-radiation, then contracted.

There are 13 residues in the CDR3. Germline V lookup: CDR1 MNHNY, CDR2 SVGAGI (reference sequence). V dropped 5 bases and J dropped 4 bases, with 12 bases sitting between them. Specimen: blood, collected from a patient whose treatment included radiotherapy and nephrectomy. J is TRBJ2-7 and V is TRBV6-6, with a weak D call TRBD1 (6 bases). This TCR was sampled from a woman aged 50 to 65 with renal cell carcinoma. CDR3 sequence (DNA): TGTGCCAGCAGTCGTACAGGGCTATACGAGCAGTACTTC. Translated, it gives CASSRTGLYEQYF.